The table lists the clone carrying this TCR beta chain with a count of one. Its specificity is not known. These data belong to a study of shared clonotypes between healthy human individuals. General study results and limits: Tissue TCR repertoires likely differ from these blood-only repertoires.

Sequencing used immunoSEQ multiplex PCR; TCRdb keeps in-frame clones, though not all of them. The repertoire consists of some 1 million clones, with about 76% occurring once and the leading ten covering 1.2% to 1.5%. V dropped 0 bases and J dropped 3 bases, with 6 bases sitting between them. The CDR3 runs to 13 residues. Germline CDR1 reads SGHRS; CDR2 reads YFSETQ. What was sequenced was memory CD4+ T cells sorted from blood. Sample subset: CD45RA-negative fraction. This TCR came from a man aged 18-30 years in good health. The chain has TRBV5-1 and TRBJ1-2, with D unresolved. CDR3 sequence: CASSLESYYGYTF. For the CDR3, the DNA is TGCGCCAGCAGCTTGGAGAGCTACTATGGCTACACCTTC.